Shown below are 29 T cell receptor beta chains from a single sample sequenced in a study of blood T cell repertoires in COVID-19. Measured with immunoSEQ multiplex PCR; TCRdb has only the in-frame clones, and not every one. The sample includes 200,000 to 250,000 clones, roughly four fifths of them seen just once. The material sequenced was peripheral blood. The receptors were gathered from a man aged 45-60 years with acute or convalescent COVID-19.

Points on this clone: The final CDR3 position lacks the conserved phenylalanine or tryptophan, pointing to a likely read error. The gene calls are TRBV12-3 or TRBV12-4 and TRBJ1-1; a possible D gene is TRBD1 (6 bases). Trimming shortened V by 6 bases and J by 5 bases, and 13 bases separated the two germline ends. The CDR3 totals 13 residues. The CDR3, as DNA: TGTGCCAGCAGCCCGCAGGGGTGGACTGAAGCTTTCTTA. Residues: CASSPQGWTEAFL.

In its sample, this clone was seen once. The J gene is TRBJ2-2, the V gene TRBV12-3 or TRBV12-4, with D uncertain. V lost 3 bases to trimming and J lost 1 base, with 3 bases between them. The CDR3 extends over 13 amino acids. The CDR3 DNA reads TGTGCCAGCAGTTTTAGGAACACCGGGGAGCTGTTTTTT. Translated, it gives CASSFRNTGELFF.

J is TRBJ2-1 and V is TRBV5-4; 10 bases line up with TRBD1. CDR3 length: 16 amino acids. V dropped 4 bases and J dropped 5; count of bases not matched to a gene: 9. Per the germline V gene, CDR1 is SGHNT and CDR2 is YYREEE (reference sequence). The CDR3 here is CASSHGPGQGDNEQFF. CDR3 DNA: TGTGCCAGCAGCCATGGCCCCGGACAGGGGGACAATGAGCAGTTCTTC.

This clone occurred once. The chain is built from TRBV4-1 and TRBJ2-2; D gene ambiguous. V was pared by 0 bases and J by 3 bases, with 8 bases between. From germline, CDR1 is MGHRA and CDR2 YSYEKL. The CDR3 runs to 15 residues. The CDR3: CASSQDFDYTGELFF. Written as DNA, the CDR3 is TGCGCCAGCAGCCAAGATTTCGACTACACCGGGGAGCTGTTTTTT.

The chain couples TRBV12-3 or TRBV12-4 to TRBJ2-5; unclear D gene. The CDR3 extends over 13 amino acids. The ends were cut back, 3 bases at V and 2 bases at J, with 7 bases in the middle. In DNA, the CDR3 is TGTGCCAGCAGTTTGGCTGCTCAAGAGACCCAGTACTTC. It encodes CASSLAAQETQYF.

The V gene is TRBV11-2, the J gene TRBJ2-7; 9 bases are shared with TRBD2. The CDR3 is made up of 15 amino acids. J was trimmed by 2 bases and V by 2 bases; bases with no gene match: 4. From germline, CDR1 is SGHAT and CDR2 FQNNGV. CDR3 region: CASSLMAGGPYEQYF. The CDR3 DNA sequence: TGTGCCAGCAGCTTAATGGCGGGAGGGCCCTACGAGCAGTACTTC.

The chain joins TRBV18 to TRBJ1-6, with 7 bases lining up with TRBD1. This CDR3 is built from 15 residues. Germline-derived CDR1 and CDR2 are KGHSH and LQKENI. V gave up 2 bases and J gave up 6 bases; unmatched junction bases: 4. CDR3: CASSPMGDSNSPLHF. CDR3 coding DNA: TGTGCCAGCTCACCAATGGGGGACAGTAATTCACCCCTCCACTTT.

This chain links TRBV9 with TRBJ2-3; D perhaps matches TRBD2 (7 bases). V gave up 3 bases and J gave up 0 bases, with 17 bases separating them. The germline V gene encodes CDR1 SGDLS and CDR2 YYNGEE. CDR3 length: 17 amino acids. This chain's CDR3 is CASSATGGTTSTDTQYF. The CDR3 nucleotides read TGTGCCAGCAGCGCCACGGGGGGCACTACTAGCACAGATACGCAGTATTTT.

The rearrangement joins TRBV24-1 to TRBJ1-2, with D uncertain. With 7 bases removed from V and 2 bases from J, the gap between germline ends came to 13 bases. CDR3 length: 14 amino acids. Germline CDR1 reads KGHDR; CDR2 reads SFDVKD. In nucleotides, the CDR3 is TGTGCCACCAGCGACGGCGGCCCCAACTATGGCTACACCTTC. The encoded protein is CATSDGGPNYGYTF.

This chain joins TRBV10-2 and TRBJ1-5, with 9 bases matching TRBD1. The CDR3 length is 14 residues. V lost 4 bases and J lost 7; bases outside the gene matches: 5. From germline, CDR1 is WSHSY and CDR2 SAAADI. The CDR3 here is CASSGRTGEQPQHF. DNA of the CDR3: TGCGCCAGCAGTGGAAGGACAGGGGAACAGCCCCAGCATTTT.

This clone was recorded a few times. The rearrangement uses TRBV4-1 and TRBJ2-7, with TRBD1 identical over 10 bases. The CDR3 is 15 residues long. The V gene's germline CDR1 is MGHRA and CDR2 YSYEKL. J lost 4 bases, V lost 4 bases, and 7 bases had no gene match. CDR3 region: CASSLPGQGKYEQYF. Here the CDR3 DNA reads TGCGCCAGCAGCCTTCCGGGACAGGGGAAGTACGAGCAGTACTTC.

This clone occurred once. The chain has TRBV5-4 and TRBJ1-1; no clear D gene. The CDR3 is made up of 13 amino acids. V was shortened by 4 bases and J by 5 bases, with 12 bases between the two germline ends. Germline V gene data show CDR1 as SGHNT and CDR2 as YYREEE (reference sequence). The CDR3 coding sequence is TGTGCCAGCAGCCAACTCCCGGGGACTGAAGCTTTCTTT. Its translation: CASSQLPGTEAFF.

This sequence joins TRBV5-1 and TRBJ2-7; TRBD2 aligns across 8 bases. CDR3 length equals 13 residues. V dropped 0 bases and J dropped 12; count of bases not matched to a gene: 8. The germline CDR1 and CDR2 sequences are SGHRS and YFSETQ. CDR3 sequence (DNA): TGCGCCAGCAGCTTGGCCGGGTTTAGCGGGGTGTACTTC. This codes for CASSLAGFSGVYF.

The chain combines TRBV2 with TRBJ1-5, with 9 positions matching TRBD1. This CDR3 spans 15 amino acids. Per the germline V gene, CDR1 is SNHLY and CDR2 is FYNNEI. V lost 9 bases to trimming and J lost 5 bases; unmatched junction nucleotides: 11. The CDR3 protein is CASLMRTGVDQPQHF. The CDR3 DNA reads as TGTGCCAGTCTCATGCGGACAGGGGTGGATCAGCCCCAGCATTTT.

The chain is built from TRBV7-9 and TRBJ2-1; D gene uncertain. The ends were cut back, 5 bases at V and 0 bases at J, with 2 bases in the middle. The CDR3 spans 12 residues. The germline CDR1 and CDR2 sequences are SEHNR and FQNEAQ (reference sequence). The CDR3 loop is CASSLSYNEQFF. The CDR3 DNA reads TGTGCCAGCAGCCTCTCCTACAATGAGCAGTTCTTC.

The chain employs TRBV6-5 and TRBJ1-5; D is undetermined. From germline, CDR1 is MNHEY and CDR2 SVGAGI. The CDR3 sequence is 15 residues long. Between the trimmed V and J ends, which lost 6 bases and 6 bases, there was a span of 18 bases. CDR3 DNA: TGTGCCAGCAGCCCCTTCGGGGATCCATCTCAGCCCCAGCATTTT. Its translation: CASSPFGDPSQPQHF.

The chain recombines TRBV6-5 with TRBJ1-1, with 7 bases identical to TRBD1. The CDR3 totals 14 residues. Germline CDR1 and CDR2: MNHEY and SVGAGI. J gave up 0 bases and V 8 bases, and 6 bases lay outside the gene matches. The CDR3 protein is CASGPGQLNTEAFF. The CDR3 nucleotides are TGTGCCAGCGGTCCGGGACAGCTGAACACTGAAGCTTTCTTT.

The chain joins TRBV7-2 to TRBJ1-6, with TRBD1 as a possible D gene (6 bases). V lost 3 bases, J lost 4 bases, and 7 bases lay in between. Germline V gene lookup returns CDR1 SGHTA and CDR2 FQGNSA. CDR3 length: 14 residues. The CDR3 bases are TGTGCCAGCAGCTTCAGGGGTTATAATTCACCCCTCCACTTT. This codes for CASSFRGYNSPLHF.

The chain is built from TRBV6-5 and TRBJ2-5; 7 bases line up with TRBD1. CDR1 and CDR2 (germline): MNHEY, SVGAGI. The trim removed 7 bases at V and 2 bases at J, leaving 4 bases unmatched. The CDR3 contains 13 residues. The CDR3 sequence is CASTMTGQETQYF. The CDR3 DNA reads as TGTGCCAGCACTATGACAGGGCAAGAGACCCAGTACTTC.

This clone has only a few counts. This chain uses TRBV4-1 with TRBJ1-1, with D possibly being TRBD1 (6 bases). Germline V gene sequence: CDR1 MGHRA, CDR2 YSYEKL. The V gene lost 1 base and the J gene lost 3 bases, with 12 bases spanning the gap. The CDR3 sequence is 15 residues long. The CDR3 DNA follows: TGCGCCAGCAGCCAAGCACAGGGAGTATACACTGAAGCTTTCTTT. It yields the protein CASSQAQGVYTEAFF.

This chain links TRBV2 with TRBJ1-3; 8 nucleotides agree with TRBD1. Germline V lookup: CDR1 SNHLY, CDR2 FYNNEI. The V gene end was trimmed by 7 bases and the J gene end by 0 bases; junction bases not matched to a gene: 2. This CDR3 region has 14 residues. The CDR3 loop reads CASNTGGSGNTIYF. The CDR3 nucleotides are TGTGCCAGCAATACAGGGGGCTCTGGAAACACCATATATTTT.

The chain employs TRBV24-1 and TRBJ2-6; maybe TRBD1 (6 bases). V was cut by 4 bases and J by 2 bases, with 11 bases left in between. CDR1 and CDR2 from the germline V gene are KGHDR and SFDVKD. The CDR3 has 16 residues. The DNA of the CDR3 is TGTGCCACCAGTGACCCGACAGGTCCTGGGGCCAACGTCCTGACTTTC. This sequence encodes CATSDPTGPGANVLTF.

The CDR3 loop reads CASSLRGPGGQYF. The CDR3 DNA follows: TGTGCCAGCAGTTTAAGGGGACCAGGGGGGCAGTACTTC. The rearrangement uses TRBV12-3 or TRBV12-4 and TRBJ2-7, with 7 bases identical to TRBD1. V dropped 2 bases and J dropped 9; count of bases not matched to a gene: 7. CDR3 length: 13 residues.

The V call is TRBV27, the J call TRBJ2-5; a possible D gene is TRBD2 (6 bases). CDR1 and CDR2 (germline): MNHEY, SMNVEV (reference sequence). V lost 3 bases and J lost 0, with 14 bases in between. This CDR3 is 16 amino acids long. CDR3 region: CASSFGGTRYQETQYF. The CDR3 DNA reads TGTGCCAGCAGTTTTGGAGGGACGCGGTACCAAGAGACCCAGTACTTC.

The CDR3: CATGVLAYEQYF. CDR3 in DNA: TGTGCCACGGGGGTCTTGGCCTACGAGCAGTACTTC. The V and J genes are TRBV6-5 and TRBJ2-7; tentative D call: TRBD2 (6 bases). The germline V gene has CDR1 MNHEY and CDR2 SVGAGI. V was clipped by 10 bases and J by 2 bases, with 12 bases between them. CDR3 length: 12 residues.

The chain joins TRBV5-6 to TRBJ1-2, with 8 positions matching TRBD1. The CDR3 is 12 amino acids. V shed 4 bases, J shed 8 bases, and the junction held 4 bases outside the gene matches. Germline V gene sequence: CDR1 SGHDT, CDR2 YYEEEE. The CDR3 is CASSTGTGGYTF. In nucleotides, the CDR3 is TGTGCCAGCAGCACAGGGACAGGCGGCTACACCTTC. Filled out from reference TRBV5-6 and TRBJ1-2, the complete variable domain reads DAGVTQSPTHLIKTRGQQVTLRCSPKSGHDTVSWYQQALGQGPQFIFQYYEEEERQRGNFPDRFSGHQFPNYSSELNVNALLLGDSALYLCASSTGTGGYTFGSGTRLTVV.

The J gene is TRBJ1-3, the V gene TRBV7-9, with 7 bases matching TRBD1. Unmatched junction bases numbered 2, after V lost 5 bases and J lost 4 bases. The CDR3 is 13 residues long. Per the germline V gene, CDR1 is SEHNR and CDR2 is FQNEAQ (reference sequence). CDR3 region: CASSGTVGNTIYF. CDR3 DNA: TGTGCCAGCAGCGGGACAGTAGGAAACACCATATATTTT.

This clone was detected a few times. DNA for the CDR3: TGTGCCAGCAGTCTTGGACAACGCTATGGCTACACCTTC. Amino acids: CASSLGQRYGYTF. V gene TRBV27 combines with J gene TRBJ1-2, with D tentatively TRBD1 (5 bases). Trimming took off 5 bases at V and 4 bases at J, with 11 bases between the two ends. Germline CDR1 reads MNHEY; CDR2 reads SMNVEV (reference sequence). The CDR3 length is 13 residues.

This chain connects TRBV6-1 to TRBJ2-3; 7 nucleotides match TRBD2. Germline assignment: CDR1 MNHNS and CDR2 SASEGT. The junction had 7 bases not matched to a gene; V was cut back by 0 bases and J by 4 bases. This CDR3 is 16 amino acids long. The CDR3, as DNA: TGTGCCAGCAGTGAAGCGGTGGGGGGGTATTCAGATACGCAGTATTTT. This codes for CASSEAVGGYSDTQYF.